This TCR beta chain is drawn from a study of PD-L1 blockade in urothelial cancer. In the study overall: Patients started atezolizumab in about 2014, 1,200 mg intravenously every 3 weeks. Males with bladder-origin urothelial cancer constituted about 85% of the roughly 30 patients. It was at 3 weeks (second dose) and 6 weeks after treatment start that blood was analyzed.

The CDR3 has 16 residues. In germline, CDR1 is LGHNA, CDR2 YNFKEQ. Between the trimmed V and J ends, which lost 2 bases and 0 bases, there was a span of 12 bases. Sequenced by immunoSEQ multiplex PCR; TCRdb stores in-frame clones only, minus some. The sample gives fewer than 85,000 clones, 88% of which show up once; around 10% is in the top ten. As to time point: peripheral blood 6 weeks after treatment start. The origin of this receptor is a man in his sixties with urothelial cancer. The rearrangement links TRBV4-2 to TRBJ2-3; D might be TRBD2 (5 bases). The specimen was PBMCs, collected around atezolizumab (anti-PD-L1) treatment. The CDR3 spells CASSQYTLASTDTQYF. The CDR3 coding sequence is TGTGCCAGCAGCCAATATACCCTAGCTAGCACAGATACGCAGTATTTT.